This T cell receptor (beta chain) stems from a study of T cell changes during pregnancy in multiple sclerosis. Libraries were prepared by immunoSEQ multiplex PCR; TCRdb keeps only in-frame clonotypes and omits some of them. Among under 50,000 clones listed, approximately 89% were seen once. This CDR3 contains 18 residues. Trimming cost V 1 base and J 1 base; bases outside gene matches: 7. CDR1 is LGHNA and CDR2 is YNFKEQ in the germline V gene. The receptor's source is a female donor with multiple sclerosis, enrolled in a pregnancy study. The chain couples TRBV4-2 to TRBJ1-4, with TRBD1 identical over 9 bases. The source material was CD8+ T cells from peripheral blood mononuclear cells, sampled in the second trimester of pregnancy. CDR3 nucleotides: TGTGCCAGCAGCCAAGTATTGGGACAGGGAGGAACTAATGAAAAACTGTTTTTT. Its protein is CASSQVLGQGGTNEKLFF.